Reported below is one TCR beta chain. Authors' data handling: Reference gene primer amplification gave estimated nucleated cell counts. Profiling relied on immunoSEQ multiplex PCR, and the TCRdb table lists in-frame clones only, not all of them. V and J calls and clone size are given by that table; D and trimming were obtained from the DNA. The data contain tens of thousands of clones, around 86% of them singletons. The sample originates from a study of blood T cell repertoires in COVID-19. At the level of the study: Sites across the United States, Italy and Spain contributed samples from acute and convalescent COVID-19. The analysed material was cDNA or gDNA that came from T cells, B-cell-depleted T cells, or PBMCs.

The specimen sequenced was peripheral blood. This receptor was taken from a human donor with active COVID-19. The donor label of this sample is uncertain.

CDR3 loop: CASSPGTSLRGGYEQYF. DNA for the CDR3: TGTGCCAGCAGTCCCGGGACCTCTCTCAGAGGGGGATACGAGCAGTACTTC. The J gene is TRBJ2-7, the V gene TRBV28, with a tentative D call TRBD1 (6 bases). Germline V gene sequence: CDR1 MDHEN, CDR2 SYDVKM. This CDR3 spans 17 amino acids. Trimming took 5 bases from V and 4 from J, leaving 24 bases between them. Combining the CDR3 with reference TRBV28 and TRBJ2-7 gives the whole variable domain DVKVTQSSRYLVKRTGEKVFLECVQDMDHENMFWYRQDPGLGLRLIYFSYDVKMKEKGDIPEGYSVSREKKERFSLILESASTNQTSMYLCASSPGTSLRGGYEQYFGPGTRLTVT.